Each of the 21 T cell receptor beta chains below was sequenced from the same sample in a study of T cells in Graves' hyperthyroidism and ophthalmopathy. TCR beta CDR3 regions were amplified from RNA transcripts. In the first-round RT-PCR of the TCR CDR3, the HTBI primer set was used. Each CDR3 protein gets one entry after TCRdb re-called the multiplex PCR reads with MiXCR. The data show approximately 600,000 distinct CDR3 sequences, around 21% seen once. The sequencing input was blood. The receptors were sampled from a man aged 30 to 45 with Graves' ophthalmopathy.

The CDR3: CASMTPPHYEQYF. DNA of the CDR3: TGTGCCAGCATGACTCCTCCTCATTACGAGCAGTACTTC. V gene TRBV2 combines with J gene TRBJ2-7; D not certain. The length of the CDR3 is 13 residues. Trimming took 7 bases from V and 4 from J, leaving 14 bases between them. Germline V gives CDR1 SNHLY, CDR2 FYNNEI.

The V call is TRBV27, the J call TRBJ1-2; D remains unclear. CDR1 and CDR2 from the germline V gene are MNHEY and SMNVEV (reference sequence). This CDR3 has 14 residues. The V end lost 3 bases, the J end lost 6 bases, and 14 bases lay between the germline ends. CDR3 nucleotides: TGTGCCAGCAGTTTCCCCGAAGGGTATAATGGCTACACCTTC. It codes for CASSFPEGYNGYTF.

The V and J genes are TRBV7-3 and TRBJ2-2, with 7 bases identical to TRBD2. Germline V gene sequence: CDR1 SGHTA, CDR2 FQGTGA. V lost 6 bases to trimming and J lost 3 bases; unmatched junction nucleotides: 10. The CDR3 runs to 16 residues. For the CDR3, the DNA is TGTGCCAGCAGTCCCGGACTAGATGGACACACCGGGGAGCTGTTTTTT. Protein product: CASSPGLDGHTGELFF.

This clonotype was seen at least ten times. The chain links TRBV28 to TRBJ1-2, with a tentative D call TRBD1 (5 bases). The CDR3 loop spans 15 amino acids. Trimming removed 3 bases from V and 4 bases from J, with 15 bases in between. In germline, CDR1 is MDHEN, CDR2 SYDVKM. This chain's CDR3 is CASSFPGGQGYGYTF. CDR3 DNA: TGTGCCAGCAGTTTCCCTGGAGGGCAGGGCTATGGCTACACCTTC.

Turning to this clonotype: A read error may be the cause here, since a much bigger clone is one base away. The V call is TRBV7-2, the J call TRBJ2-7; tentatively, D is TRBD2 (5 bases). This CDR3 is built from 16 residues. CDR1 is SGHTA and CDR2 is FQGNSA in the germline V gene. V was pared by 0 bases and J by 2 bases, with 14 bases between. In DNA form, the CDR3 reads TGTGCCAGCAGCTTAGCGAGGGCAGCTAGCCCCTACGAGCAGTACTTC. Its protein product is CASSLARAASPYEQYF.

The chain links TRBV7-9 to TRBJ2-7, with TRBD2 as a possible D gene (6 bases). Germline values: CDR1 SEHNR, CDR2 FQNEAQ (reference sequence). The V gene lost 5 bases and the J gene lost 6 bases, with 11 bases spanning the gap. The CDR3 runs to 12 residues. CDR3: CASSHTRGEQYF. CDR3 nucleotide sequence: TGTGCCAGCAGCCACACGCGGGGCGAGCAGTACTTC. Full variable domain (outside the CDR3, taken from reference TRBV7-9 and TRBJ2-7): DTGVSQNPRHKITKRGQNVTFRCDPISEHNRLYWYRQTLGQGPEFLTYFQNEAQLEKSRLLSDRFSAERPKGSFSTLEIQRTEQGDSAMYLCASSHTRGEQYFGPGTRLTVT.

The sample holds a few counts of this clonotype. V is TRBV24-1 and J is TRBJ1-2; perhaps TRBD1 as D (5 bases). V dropped 3 bases and J dropped 8 bases, with 12 bases sitting between them. The germline V gene encodes CDR1 KGHDR and CDR2 SFDVKD. The CDR3 consists of 13 residues. The CDR3 region has the DNA TGTGCCACCAGTGATCGACAGAGGCGGGGCTACACCTTC. Protein sequence: CATSDRQRRGYTF.

This clonotype has only a few counts. V and J are TRBV28 and TRBJ2-5; 7 nucleotides agree with TRBD1. The CDR3 is 16 amino acids. V was pared by 5 bases and J by 3 bases, with 12 bases of the junction left unmatched. The germline V gene encodes CDR1 MDHEN and CDR2 SYDVKM. This chain's CDR3 is CASSRQGIGTKETQYF. CDR3 DNA sequence: TGTGCCAGCAGTCGACAGGGTATTGGAACAAAAGAGACCCAGTACTTC.

This clonotype showed up many times. The chain links TRBV7-9 to TRBJ2-3; 8 nucleotides agree with TRBD2. CDR1 and CDR2 from the germline V gene are SEHNR and FQNEAQ (reference sequence). The CDR3 loop spans 16 amino acids. V lost 5 bases and J lost 2; bases outside the gene matches: 9. This chain's CDR3 is CASSPGTRPFTDTQYF. The CDR3 DNA reads TGTGCCAGCAGCCCCGGGACTAGACCTTTCACAGATACGCAGTATTTT.

This rearrangement joins TRBV28 to TRBJ1-3; unclear D gene. CDR1 and CDR2 (germline): MDHEN, SYDVKM. V was pared by 7 bases and J by 7 bases, with 17 bases between. The CDR3 is 14 residues long. DNA of the CDR3: TGTGCCAGCACCGGAGAGCGCCGTAGGAACACCATATATTTT. This encodes CASTGERRRNTIYF.

This clonotype was seen more than once but under ten times. The chain links TRBV5-6 to TRBJ1-2; 9 nucleotides align to TRBD1. V lost 4 bases, J lost 8 bases, and 6 bases stayed unmatched. The CDR3 length is 13 residues. Germline V gives CDR1 SGHDT, CDR2 YYEEEE. Here the CDR3 reads CASSQGQGLGYTF. CDR3 nucleotides: TGTGCCAGCAGCCAGGGACAGGGTCTAGGCTACACCTTC.

This clonotype was detected many times. V usage is TRBV7-2 and J usage is TRBJ2-7; 10 bases match TRBD1. Germline lookup yields CDR1 SGHTA and CDR2 FQGNSA. V was clipped by 5 bases and J by 0 bases; unmatched bases: 1. This CDR3 comprises 14 residues. The CDR3 DNA reads as TGTGCCAGCAGCGGGACAGGGGTCTCCTACGAGCAGTACTTC. Its protein product is CASSGTGVSYEQYF.

This chain links TRBV6-9 with TRBJ2-7; D is possibly TRBD1 (5 bases). V lost 4 bases to trimming and J lost 3 bases, with 13 bases between them. Germline CDR1 reads MNHGY; CDR2 reads SVAAGI. The CDR3 length is 14 residues. CDR3 residues: CASSFSQGYYEQYF. CDR3 DNA: TGTGCCAGCAGTTTTTCCCAGGGTTACTACGAGCAGTACTTC.

In this sample, this clonotype turned up many times. V and J are TRBV7-3 and TRBJ2-3, with 9 nucleotides matching TRBD1. Looked up from germline, CDR1 is SGHTA and CDR2 is FQGTGA. The CDR3 has 14 residues. The junction had 4 bases not matched to a gene; V was cut back by 6 bases and J by 3 bases. In nucleotides, the CDR3 is TGTGCCAGCAGTCTGACAGGGGGGACAGATACGCAGTATTTT. Translated: CASSLTGGTDTQYF. The entire variable domain, with the rest obtained from reference TRBV7-3 and TRBJ2-3, is as follows: GAGVSQTPSNKVTEKGKYVELRCDPISGHTALYWYRQSLGQGPEFLIYFQGTGAADDSGLPNDRFFAVRPEGSVSTLKIQRTERGDSAVYLCASSLTGGTDTQYFGPGTRLTVL.

The rearrangement links TRBV12-3 or TRBV12-4 to TRBJ2-7; D is undetermined. V dropped 3 bases and J dropped 0 bases, with 9 bases sitting between them. The CDR3 has 14 residues. CDR3 in DNA: TGTGCCAGCAGTTTCCGGGCCGGCTCCTACGAGCAGTACTTC. It yields the protein CASSFRAGSYEQYF.

Ten or more counts support this clonotype. V and J are TRBV18 and TRBJ2-3; maybe TRBD1 (6 bases). The V end was cut by 6 bases, the J end by 3 bases, with 19 bases between. The CDR3 covers 16 residues. Germline V lookup: CDR1 KGHSH, CDR2 LQKENI. In DNA form, the CDR3 reads TGTGCCAGCTCGCTAGAGTGGACAGAGGGAACAGATACGCAGTATTTT. Protein: CASSLEWTEGTDTQYF.

Concerning this clonotype: The CDR3 does not close with the conserved phenylalanine or tryptophan, likely indicating a read error. The chain recombines TRBV11-2 with TRBJ2-7, with TRBD2 identical over 12 bases. V gave up 6 bases and J gave up 4 bases; unmatched junction bases: 7. CDR3 length: 15 residues. The germline V gene encodes CDR1 SGHAT and CDR2 FQNNGV. The CDR3 bases are TGTGCCAGCAGACGGCCTCTAGCGGGAGGGTACGAGCAGTACCTC. Protein sequence: CASRRPLAGGYEQYL.

The chain combines TRBV5-1 with TRBJ1-4, with 9 bases that match TRBD1. Germline V gene sequence: CDR1 SGHRS, CDR2 YFSETQ. The ends lost 2 bases at V and 6 bases at J; junction bases unmatched: 2. The CDR3 runs 14 residues. The CDR3 spells CASSFRDRDEKLFF. CDR3 bases: TGCGCCAGCAGCTTCCGGGACAGGGATGAAAAACTGTTTTTT.

There are many counts of this clonotype. The rearrangement joins TRBV12-3 or TRBV12-4 to TRBJ1-2, with 7 bases lining up with TRBD1. The CDR3 extends over 15 amino acids. The ends lost 2 bases at V and 3 bases at J; junction bases unmatched: 6. CDR3 nucleotides: TGTGCCAGCAGTTTAACGGGACAGAAGCACTATGGCTACACCTTC. Its protein product is CASSLTGQKHYGYTF.

There are a few counts of this clonotype. J is TRBJ2-1 and V is TRBV5-1; TRBD2 aligns across 8 bases. CDR1 SGHRS and CDR2 YFSETQ come from the germline V gene. The length of the CDR3 is 16 residues. The V and J ends lost 4 bases and 5 bases, in that order; junction bases with no gene match: 11. CDR3 DNA sequence: TGCGCCAGCAGCCTCAGGGTTAGCGGGACGGACAATGAGCAGTTCTTC. Amino acid sequence: CASSLRVSGTDNEQFF.

V usage is TRBV7-9 and J usage is TRBJ2-1; 16 nucleotides line up with TRBD2. J gave up 9 bases and V 5 bases, and 4 bases lay outside the gene matches. Germline CDR1 SEHNR, CDR2 FQNEAQ (reference sequence). The CDR3 extends over 15 amino acids. The CDR3 loop reads CASSQGLAGGSEQFF. The CDR3 DNA is TGTGCCAGCAGCCAGGGACTAGCGGGAGGGAGTGAGCAGTTCTTC.